This T cell receptor (beta chain) was identified in a study of T cells expressing NK-cell markers. About the study: Seven HCMV-seropositive donors and one seronegative donor made up the eight sequenced donors.

From the 5' RACE reads, TCRdb lists one entry per CDR3 protein and no DNA. This repertoire comprises some 440,000 distinct CDR3 sequences; its ten largest clones make up more than 1.4%. This CDR3 has 15 amino acids. Germline V CDR1 and CDR2: SGHNT, YENEEA. The rearrangement links TRBV11-3 to TRBJ2-2; TCRdb calls TRBD1, which cannot be checked without DNA. This TCR derives from a woman in her forties or fifties in good health. The sequencing sample was made of blood T cells: a sorted CD56 or NKG2C T cell subset, CD4+ or CD8+ T cells, or bulk PBMC T cells (not recorded which). Here the CDR3 reads CASTPGQGVTGELFF.